This T cell receptor (beta chain) emerged from a study of identical twins. Study results and caveats: Cord blood's abundant beta clonotypes had fewer insertions, unlike memory repertoires. Conclusions relied on cross-sectional statistical analysis, not following the same donors.

On this clonotype itself: Its antigen is unidentified.

Germline V gene sequence: CDR1 SGHDT, CDR2 YYEEEE. V was shortened by 3 bases and J by 10 bases, with 17 bases between the two germline ends. CDR3 length: 14 residues. Carrying unique molecular identifiers, the cDNA also gained a universal primer site through template switching. One entry per CDR3 protein, called by TCRdb with MiXCR from the 5' RACE reads. The top ten clones hold about 0.27% of a sample with approximately 1.8 million distinct CDR3 sequences, less than 40% of them seen once. Each donor (without exception) was a healthy Caucasian. The gene calls are TRBV5-6 and TRBJ2-1; D remains ambiguous. The receptor was derived from a newborn girl in good health. Sequenced: cord blood. The chain's CDR3 is CASSSRPRAYEQFF. In DNA form, the CDR3 reads TGTGCCAGCAGCTCTAGGCCTAGGGCCTACGAGCAGTTCTTC.